This TCR beta chain was captured in a study of cytotoxic CD8 clonotypes in ibrutinib-treated CLL. Study-wide findings and caveats: On treatment, the uncommon public clonotypes contracted or remained stable. At progression, clonality fell back toward baseline after rising at ibrutinib response.

In regard to this clone: Its antigen is not known.

Deep sequencing aimed at 1 in 200,000 to 1 in 1 million T cells' resolution. Clones were read by immunoSEQ multiplex PCR, and TCRdb kept only the in-frame ones, dropping some. The data hold over 250,000 clones, with 65% to 85% observed a single time. The CDR3 is 14 residues long. CDR1 LGHNT and CDR2 FRNRAP come from the germline V gene. Between the trimmed V and J ends, which lost 0 bases and 6 bases, there was a span of 9 bases. The chain is built from TRBV12-5 and TRBJ2-1; the D is unclear. The specimen comprised PBMCs, sampled at disease progression, from a patient treated with ibrutinib. This TCR was recovered from a human donor with chronic lymphocytic leukemia. The CDR3: CASGLVGRSNEQFF. The CDR3 nucleotides read TGTGCTAGTGGTTTGGTCGGGCGGAGCAATGAGCAGTTCTTC.